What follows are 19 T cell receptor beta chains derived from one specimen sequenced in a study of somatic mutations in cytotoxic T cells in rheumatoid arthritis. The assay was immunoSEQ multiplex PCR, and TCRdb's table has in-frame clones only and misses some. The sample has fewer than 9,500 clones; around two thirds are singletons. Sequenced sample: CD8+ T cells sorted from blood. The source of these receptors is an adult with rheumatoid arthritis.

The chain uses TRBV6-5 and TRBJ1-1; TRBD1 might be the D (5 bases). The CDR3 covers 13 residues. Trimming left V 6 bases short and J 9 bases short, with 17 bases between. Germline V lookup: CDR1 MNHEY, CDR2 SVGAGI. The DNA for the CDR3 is TGTGCCAGCAGAAACGACAGATCGAGGCAAGCTTTCTTT. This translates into CASRNDRSRQAFF.

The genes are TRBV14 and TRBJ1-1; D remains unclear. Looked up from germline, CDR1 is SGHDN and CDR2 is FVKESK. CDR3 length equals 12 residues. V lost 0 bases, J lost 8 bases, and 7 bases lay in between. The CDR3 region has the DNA TGTGCCAGCAGCCAAGAAGTGGGAGAAGCTTTCTTT. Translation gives CASSQEVGEAFF.

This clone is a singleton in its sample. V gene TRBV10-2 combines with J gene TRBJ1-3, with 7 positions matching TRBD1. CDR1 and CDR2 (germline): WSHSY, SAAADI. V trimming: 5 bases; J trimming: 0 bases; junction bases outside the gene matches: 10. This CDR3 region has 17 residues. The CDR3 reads CASSTGTAAFSGNTIYF. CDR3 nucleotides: TGCGCCAGCAGTACCGGGACAGCCGCCTTCTCTGGAAACACCATATATTTT.

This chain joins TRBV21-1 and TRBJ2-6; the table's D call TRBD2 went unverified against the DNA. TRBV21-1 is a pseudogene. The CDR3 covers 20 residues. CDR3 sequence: CASSKDVETRKQSGANVLTF. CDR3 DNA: TGTGCCAGCAGCAAAGATGTGGAGACTAGGAAGCAATCTGGGGCCAACGTCCTGACTTTC.

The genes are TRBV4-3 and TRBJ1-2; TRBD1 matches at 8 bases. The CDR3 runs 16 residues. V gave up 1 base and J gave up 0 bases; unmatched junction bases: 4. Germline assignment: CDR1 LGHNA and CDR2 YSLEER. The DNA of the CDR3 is TGCGCCAGCAGCCAAGCGTCACAGGGGGCTAACTATGGCTACACCTTC. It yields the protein CASSQASQGANYGYTF.

This CDR3 is CASSLFPRTGVILDTEAFF. The DNA of the CDR3 is TGTGCCAGCAGTTTATTTCCCCGGACAGGGGTCATTTTGGACACTGAAGCTTTCTTT. V and J are TRBV27 and TRBJ1-1, with TRBD1 matching over 9 bases. V shed 1 base, J shed 3 bases, and the junction held 15 bases outside the gene matches. The CDR3 has 19 residues. CDR1 and CDR2 from the germline V gene are MNHEY and SMNVEV (reference sequence).

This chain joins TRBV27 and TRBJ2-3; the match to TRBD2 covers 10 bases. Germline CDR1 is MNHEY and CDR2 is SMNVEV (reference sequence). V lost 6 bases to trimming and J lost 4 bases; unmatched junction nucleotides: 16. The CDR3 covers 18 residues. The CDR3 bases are TGTGCCAGCAGCCCAACCGCTATAGCGGGAGGCCGGGCAGATACGCAGTATTTT. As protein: CASSPTAIAGGRADTQYF.

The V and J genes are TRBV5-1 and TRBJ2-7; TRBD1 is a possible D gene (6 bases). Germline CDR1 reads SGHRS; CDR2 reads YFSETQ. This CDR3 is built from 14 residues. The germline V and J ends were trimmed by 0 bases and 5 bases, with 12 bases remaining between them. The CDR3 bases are TGCGCCAGCAGCTTGGGTGGGACAATGGACGAGCAGTACTTC. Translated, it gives CASSLGGTMDEQYF.

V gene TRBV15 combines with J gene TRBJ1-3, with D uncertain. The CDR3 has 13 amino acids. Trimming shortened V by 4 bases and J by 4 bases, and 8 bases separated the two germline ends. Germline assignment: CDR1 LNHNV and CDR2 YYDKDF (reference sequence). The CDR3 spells CATSKVGGNTIYF. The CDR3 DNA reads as TGTGCCACCAGCAAGGTTGGCGGAAACACCATATATTTT.

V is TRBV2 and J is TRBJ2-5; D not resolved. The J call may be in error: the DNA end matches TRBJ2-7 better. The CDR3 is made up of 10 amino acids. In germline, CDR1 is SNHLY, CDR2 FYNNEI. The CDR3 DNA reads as TGTGCCAGCAGTGATTACGAGCAGTACTTC. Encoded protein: CASSDYEQYF.

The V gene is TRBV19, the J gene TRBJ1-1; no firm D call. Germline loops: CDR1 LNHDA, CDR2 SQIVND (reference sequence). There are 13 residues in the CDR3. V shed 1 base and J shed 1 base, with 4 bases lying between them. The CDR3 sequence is CASSIGENTEAFF. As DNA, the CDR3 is TGTGCCAGTAGTATAGGGGAGAACACTGAAGCTTTCTTT. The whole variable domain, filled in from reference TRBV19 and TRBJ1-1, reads DGGITQSPKYLFRKEGQNVTLSCEQNLNHDAMYWYRQDPGQGLRLIYYSQIVNDFQKGDIAEGYSVSREKKESFPLTVTSAQKNPTAFYLCASSIGENTEAFFGQGTRLTVV.

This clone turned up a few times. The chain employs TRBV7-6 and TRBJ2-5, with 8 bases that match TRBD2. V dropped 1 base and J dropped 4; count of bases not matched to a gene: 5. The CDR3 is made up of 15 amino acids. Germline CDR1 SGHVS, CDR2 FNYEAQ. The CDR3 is CASSLEGLGSETQYF. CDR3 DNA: TGTGCCAGCAGCTTAGAGGGACTAGGATCAGAGACCCAGTACTTC.

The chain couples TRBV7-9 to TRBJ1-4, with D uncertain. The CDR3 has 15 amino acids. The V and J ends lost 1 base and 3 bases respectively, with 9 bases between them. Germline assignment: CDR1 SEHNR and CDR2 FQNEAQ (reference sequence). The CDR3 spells CASSLVSAANEKLFF. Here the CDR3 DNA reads TGTGCCAGCAGCTTAGTTTCAGCTGCTAATGAAAAACTGTTTTTT.

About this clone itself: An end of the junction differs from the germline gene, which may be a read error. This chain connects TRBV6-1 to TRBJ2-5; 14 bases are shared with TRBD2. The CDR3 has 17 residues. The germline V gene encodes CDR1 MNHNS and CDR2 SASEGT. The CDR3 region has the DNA TGTGCCAGCAGAGAAGGACTAGCGGGGGGCTTGCGAGAGACCCAGTACTTC. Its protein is CASREGLAGGLRETQYF.

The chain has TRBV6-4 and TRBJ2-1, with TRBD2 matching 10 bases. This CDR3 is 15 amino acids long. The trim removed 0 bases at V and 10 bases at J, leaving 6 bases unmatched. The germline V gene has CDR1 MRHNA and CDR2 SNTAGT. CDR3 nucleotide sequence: TGTGCCAGCAGTGACTCTGCTAGCGGGGGAAGCGAGCAGTTCTTC. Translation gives CASSDSASGGSEQFF.

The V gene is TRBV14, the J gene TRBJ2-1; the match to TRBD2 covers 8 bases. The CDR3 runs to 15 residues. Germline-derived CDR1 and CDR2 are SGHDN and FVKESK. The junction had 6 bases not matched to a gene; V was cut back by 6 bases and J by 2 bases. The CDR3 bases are TGTGCCAGCAGATCCGACGGGGGGGCCTACAATGAGCAGTTCTTC. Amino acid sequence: CASRSDGGAYNEQFF.

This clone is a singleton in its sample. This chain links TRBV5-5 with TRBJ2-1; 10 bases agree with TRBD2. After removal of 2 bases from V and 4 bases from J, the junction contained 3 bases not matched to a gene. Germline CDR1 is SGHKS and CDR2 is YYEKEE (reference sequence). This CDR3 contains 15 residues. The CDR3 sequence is CASSFPSGGYNEQFF. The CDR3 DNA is TGTGCCAGCAGCTTCCCTAGCGGGGGATACAATGAGCAGTTCTTC.

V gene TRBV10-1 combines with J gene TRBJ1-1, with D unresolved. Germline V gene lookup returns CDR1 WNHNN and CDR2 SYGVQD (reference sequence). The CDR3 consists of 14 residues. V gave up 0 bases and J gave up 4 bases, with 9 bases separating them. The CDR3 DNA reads TGCGCCAGCAGTGAGTCTAACAATCCCACTGAAGCTTTCTTT. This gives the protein CASSESNNPTEAFF.

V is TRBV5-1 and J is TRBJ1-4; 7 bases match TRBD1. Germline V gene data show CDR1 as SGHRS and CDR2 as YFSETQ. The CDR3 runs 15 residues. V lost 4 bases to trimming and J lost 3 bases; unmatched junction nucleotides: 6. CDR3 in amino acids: CASSQDRAANEKLFF. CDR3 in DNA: TGCGCCAGCAGCCAAGACAGGGCTGCTAATGAAAAACTGTTTTTT.